These T cell receptor beta chains were read from a single sample in a study of technical replicates of blood from several donors. Sequencing used immunoSEQ multiplex PCR; TCRdb keeps in-frame clones, though not all of them. The sample has 100,000 or so clones, about 94% seen once. Sequences were obtained from T cells isolated from PBMCs. The receptors shown here come from a human donor in good health. The CDR3 runs from the conserved cysteine through the conserved F or W. Fields, in order: CDR3 length, J gene, D gene, V gene, clone size, CDR3 DNA, CDR3 protein. A D gene is named only where the DNA matches it firmly. Clone size is given for some rows only: seen once, a few or many times, or a class if the clone is expanded.

cdr3_length: 13
j_call: TRBJ2-1
d_call: TRBD1
v_call: TRBV9
clone_size: -
cdr3_nt: TGTGCCAGCAGCGTAGCCATGGACAGGGCGCAGTTCTTC
cdr3_aa: CASSVAMDRAQFF

cdr3_length: 14
j_call: TRBJ2-5
d_call: -
v_call: TRBV9
clone_size: -
cdr3_nt: TGTGCCAGCAGCGTAGTTGGGGGCCGGGAGACCCAGTACTTC
cdr3_aa: CASSVVGGRETQYF

cdr3_length: 17
j_call: TRBJ2-7
d_call: -
v_call: TRBV7-6
clone_size: -
cdr3_nt: TGTGCCAGCAGCTTAGGCCCCCTGGGGACTGACACCTACGAGCAGTACTTC
cdr3_aa: CASSLGPLGTDTYEQYF

cdr3_length: 15
j_call: TRBJ2-7
d_call: TRBD2
v_call: TRBV28
clone_size: -
cdr3_nt: TGTGCCAGCAGCCCTCTGGTGGGGGGGGGCTACGAGCAGTACTTC
cdr3_aa: CASSPLVGGGYEQYF

cdr3_length: 14
j_call: TRBJ2-1
d_call: TRBD2
v_call: TRBV7-9
clone_size: -
cdr3_nt: TGTGCCAGCAGCTTCTATGCGGGGGACAATGAGCAGTTCTTC
cdr3_aa: CASSFYAGDNEQFF

cdr3_length: 16
j_call: TRBJ2-6
d_call: -
v_call: TRBV4-1
clone_size: -
cdr3_nt: TGCGCCAGCGCAAGGGGTGGCATAACTGGGGCCAACGTCCTGACTTTC
cdr3_aa: CASARGGITGANVLTF

cdr3_length: 17
j_call: TRBJ2-5
d_call: -
v_call: TRBV6-1
clone_size: -
cdr3_nt: TGTGCCAGCAGTGAAGTTGTCTTGCCGGAGAGAAAAGAGACCCAGTACTTC
cdr3_aa: CASSEVVLPERKETQYF

cdr3_length: 14
j_call: TRBJ1-1
d_call: -
v_call: TRBV11-2
clone_size: -
cdr3_nt: TGTGCCAGCAGCCGACCCCCGGGGGACACTGAAGCTTTCTTT
cdr3_aa: CASSRPPGDTEAFF

cdr3_length: 15
j_call: TRBJ2-1
d_call: TRBD2
v_call: TRBV10-3
clone_size: -
cdr3_nt: TGTGCCATCAGTGAGAGGACTAGCGGAGAACATGAGCAGTTCTTC
cdr3_aa: CAISERTSGEHEQFF

cdr3_length: 16
j_call: TRBJ2-7
d_call: -
v_call: TRBV15
clone_size: -
cdr3_nt: TGTGCCACCAGCAGAGGTGTAGCGAGAGCGGGCTACGAGCAGTACTTC
cdr3_aa: CATSRGVARAGYEQYF

cdr3_length: 13
j_call: TRBJ2-7
d_call: -
v_call: TRBV11-3
clone_size: -
cdr3_nt: TGTGCCAGCAGCGGTACGACAGACTACGAGCAGTACTTC
cdr3_aa: CASSGTTDYEQYF

cdr3_length: 15
j_call: TRBJ2-7
d_call: TRBD2
v_call: TRBV2
clone_size: -
cdr3_nt: TGTGCCAGCCGACCTACTAGCGGAAGGTCCTACGAGCAGTACTTC
cdr3_aa: CASRPTSGRSYEQYF

cdr3_length: 14
j_call: TRBJ1-1
d_call: -
v_call: TRBV5-1
clone_size: -
cdr3_nt: TGCGCCAGCAGCTTGGCAGGCCCGTCTACTGAAGCTTTCTTT
cdr3_aa: CASSLAGPSTEAFF

cdr3_length: 14
j_call: TRBJ2-7
d_call: -
v_call: TRBV9
clone_size: -
cdr3_nt: TGTGCCAGCAGCGTAGCACAGGGAAGCTACGAGCAGTACTTC
cdr3_aa: CASSVAQGSYEQYF

cdr3_length: 16
j_call: TRBJ1-4
d_call: TRBD1
v_call: TRBV5-1
clone_size: once
cdr3_nt: TGCGCCAGCAGCTACCAGGGGGGAACAACTAATGAAAAACTGTTTTTT
cdr3_aa: CASSYQGGTTNEKLFF

cdr3_length: 16
j_call: TRBJ2-3
d_call: -
v_call: TRBV14
clone_size: -
cdr3_nt: TGTGCCAGCAGCCAAGGATTGGAGCTAGCCGCAGATACGCAGTATTTT
cdr3_aa: CASSQGLELAADTQYF

cdr3_length: 12
j_call: TRBJ2-1
d_call: TRBD1
v_call: TRBV7-9
clone_size: -
cdr3_nt: TGTGCCAGCAGCCTAACAGGGGTTGAGCAGTTCTTC
cdr3_aa: CASSLTGVEQFF

cdr3_length: 14
j_call: TRBJ1-2
d_call: -
v_call: TRBV7-8
clone_size: -
cdr3_nt: TGTGCCAGCAGTCCGGACATCCCCCCGTATGGCTACACCTTC
cdr3_aa: CASSPDIPPYGYTF

cdr3_length: 14
j_call: TRBJ2-2
d_call: -
v_call: TRBV2
clone_size: -
cdr3_nt: TGTGCCGGAAACAGGGAGAAGGGAGCCGGGGAGCTGTTTTTT
cdr3_aa: CAGNREKGAGELFF

cdr3_length: 16
j_call: TRBJ2-5
d_call: TRBD2
v_call: TRBV28
clone_size: -
cdr3_nt: TGTGCCAGCAGTCCCTGGACTAGCGGGAGGGAAGAGACCCAGTACTTC
cdr3_aa: CASSPWTSGREETQYF

cdr3_length: 16
j_call: TRBJ2-1
d_call: -
v_call: TRBV6-4
clone_size: -
cdr3_nt: TGTGCCAGCAGTGACGAAGAGACTAACTCCTACAATGAGCAGTTCTTC
cdr3_aa: CASSDEETNSYNEQFF

cdr3_length: 12
j_call: TRBJ1-1
d_call: -
v_call: TRBV21-1
clone_size: -
cdr3_nt: TGTGCCAGCAGCACTAGTTTCTTAAGTGCTTTCTTT
cdr3_aa: CASSTSFLSAFF

cdr3_length: 14
j_call: TRBJ1-5
d_call: TRBD1
v_call: TRBV2
clone_size: once
cdr3_nt: TGTGCCAGCAGTGGGACAGGGGAGATTCAGCCCCAGCATTTT
cdr3_aa: CASSGTGEIQPQHF

cdr3_length: 12
j_call: TRBJ2-7
d_call: -
v_call: TRBV28
clone_size: -
cdr3_nt: TGTGCCAGCGGCCAACAGTCCTACGAGCAGTACTTC
cdr3_aa: CASGQQSYEQYF

cdr3_length: 14
j_call: TRBJ2-1
d_call: -
v_call: TRBV5-1
clone_size: -
cdr3_nt: TGCGCCAGCAGCTTGGTTCAGAGCGACAATGAGCAGTTCTTC
cdr3_aa: CASSLVQSDNEQFF

cdr3_length: 15
j_call: TRBJ2-7
d_call: TRBD1
v_call: TRBV28
clone_size: -
cdr3_nt: TGTGCCAGCAGTGCTATCCGGGACAGGGCGAATGAGGAGGACTTC
cdr3_aa: CASSAIRDRANEEDF